The 25 T cell receptor beta chains given below trace back to one sample, sequenced in a study of neoadjuvant anti-PD-1 for oral cavity cancer. Sequencing used immunoSEQ multiplex PCR; TCRdb keeps in-frame clones, though not all of them. The sample includes some 14,000 clones, 50% to 70% of them seen just once. The material was PBMCs, obtained before nivolumab (anti-PD-1) treatment. These receptors all come from a person aged 40 to 85 with oral cavity squamous cell carcinoma.

This rearrangement joins TRBV29-1 to TRBJ2-7; tentatively, D is TRBD1 or TRBD2 (6 bases each). Trimming shortened V by 6 bases and J by 2 bases, and 14 bases separated the two germline ends. The CDR3 is made up of 13 amino acids. CDR1 and CDR2 from the germline V gene are SQVTM and ANQGSEA. The CDR3 is CSVEGDTTYEQYF. DNA of the CDR3: TGCAGCGTGGAGGGGGACACCACCTACGAGCAGTACTTC.

The chain recombines TRBV11-2 with TRBJ1-5; D may be TRBD1 (5 bases). V was cut by 0 bases and J by 4 bases, with 10 bases left in between. Per germline, CDR1 SGHAT and CDR2 FQNNGV. The CDR3 runs 15 residues. The CDR3 nucleotides are TGTGCCAGCAGCTTAGAGGGACGGCAAAATCAGCCCCAGCATTTT. It yields the protein CASSLEGRQNQPQHF.

V usage is TRBV29-1 and J usage is TRBJ2-7; D gene unclear. Looked up from germline, CDR1 is SQVTM and CDR2 is ANQGSEA. This CDR3 is built from 11 residues. V lost 2 bases and J lost 2, with 4 bases in between. The CDR3 protein is CSVESAYEQYF. Written as DNA, the CDR3 is TGCAGCGTTGAAAGTGCCTACGAGCAGTACTTC.

The chain combines TRBV9 with TRBJ2-1; 12 bases are a match to TRBD1. Germline CDR1 and CDR2: SGDLS and YYNGEE. The CDR3 runs to 15 residues. The J segment lost 6 bases and the V segment lost 3 bases, leaving 4 bases of the junction unmatched. CDR3 nucleotide sequence: TGTGCCAGCAGCGCCGGGACAGGGGGCTTCAATGAGCAGTTCTTC. As protein: CASSAGTGGFNEQFF.

This rearrangement joins TRBV5-6 to TRBJ1-4; D not resolved. Germline V gene lookup returns CDR1 SGHDT and CDR2 YYEEEE. This CDR3 comprises 12 residues. V dropped 0 bases and J dropped 8 bases, with 5 bases sitting between them. CDR3 residues: CASSLGREKLFF. CDR3 DNA sequence: TGTGCCAGCAGCTTGGGGAGGGAAAAACTGTTTTTT.

This clone was seen only a few times. The rearrangement links TRBV29-1 to TRBJ2-7, with TRBD2 matching 9 bases. V lost 0 bases, J lost 6 bases, and 9 bases stayed unmatched. The length of the CDR3 is 15 residues. In germline, CDR1 is SQVTM, CDR2 ANQGSEA. For the CDR3, the DNA is TGCAGCGTTGAAGATCCTAGCGGGATGAGGGGCGAGCAGTACTTC. It encodes CSVEDPSGMRGEQYF.

This sequence joins TRBV6-6 and TRBJ1-3; perhaps TRBD1 as D (6 bases). Looked up from germline, CDR1 is MNHNY and CDR2 is SVGAGI (reference sequence). Trimming removed 8 bases at V and 0 bases at J, with 8 bases between. The CDR3 has 13 amino acids. DNA of the CDR3: TGTGCCAGCCTGGACAGCTCTGGAAACACCATATATTTT. This translates into CASLDSSGNTIYF.

The chain has TRBV29-1 and TRBJ2-7; 7 bases are a match to TRBD1. Germline V gives CDR1 SQVTM, CDR2 ANQGSEA. V trimming: 5 bases; J trimming: 1 base; junction bases outside the gene matches: 8. The CDR3 sequence is 14 residues long. CDR3 in amino acids: CSVRDRAGSYEQYF. The CDR3 coding sequence is TGCAGCGTTAGAGACAGGGCCGGATCCTACGAGCAGTACTTC.

This chain links TRBV19 with TRBJ1-5; no clear D. CDR1 is LNHDA and CDR2 is SQIVND in the germline V gene (reference sequence). The CDR3 totals 11 residues. Trimming removed 6 bases from V and 7 bases from J, with 7 bases in between. CDR3 coding DNA: TGTGCCAGTAGGGGAGAACAGCCCCAGCATTTT. It translates to CASRGEQPQHF. Combining the CDR3 with reference TRBV19 and TRBJ1-5 gives the whole variable domain DGGITQSPKYLFRKEGQNVTLSCEQNLNHDAMYWYRQDPGQGLRLIYYSQIVNDFQKGDIAEGYSVSREKKESFPLTVTSAQKNPTAFYLCASRGEQPQHFGDGTRLSIL.

This clone was observed a single time. The rearrangement links TRBV28 to TRBJ1-6; 7 nucleotides agree with TRBD1. Germline-derived CDR1 and CDR2 are MDHEN and SYDVKM. The CDR3 is 14 amino acids. With 5 bases clipped from V and 11 bases from J, the junction kept 9 bases outside the gene matches. The CDR3 region is CASSLVGTAAPLHF. In DNA form, the CDR3 reads TGTGCCAGCAGTCTAGTCGGGACAGCGGCACCCCTCCACTTT. The complete variable domain, with remaining parts taken from reference TRBV28 and TRBJ1-6, reads DVKVTQSSRYLVKRTGEKVFLECVQDMDHENMFWYRQDPGLGLRLIYFSYDVKMKEKGDIPEGYSVSREKKERFSLILESASTNQTSMYLCASSLVGTAAPLHFGNGTRLTVT.

The chain employs TRBV25-1 and TRBJ1-5; unclear D gene. V was clipped by 5 bases and J by 4 bases, with 6 bases between them. The CDR3 is made up of 12 amino acids. CDR1 and CDR2 (germline): MGHDK, SYGVNS. Written as DNA, the CDR3 is TGTGCCAGCAGTTCGGGTAATCAGCCCCAGCATTTT. This gives the protein CASSSGNQPQHF.

V usage is TRBV5-3 and J usage is TRBJ2-1, with 10 bases matching TRBD2. TRBV5-3 has ORF status, its function being uncertain. The CDR3 runs to 15 residues. V gave up 4 bases and J gave up 9 bases; unmatched junction bases: 10. CDR3 bases: TGTGCCAGAAGCCCGGGACTAGCGACCTCGGGTGAGCAGTTCTTC. Translated, it gives CARSPGLATSGEQFF.

This chain connects TRBV5-1 to TRBJ1-4; D gene uncertain. The V end lost 5 bases, the J end lost 8 bases, and 19 bases lay between the germline ends. In germline, CDR1 is SGHRS, CDR2 YFSETQ. This CDR3 region has 15 residues. CDR3 sequence (DNA): TGCGCCAGCAGTTCAACGGGAAGAAGAGAGGAAAAACTGTTTTTT. It is translated as CASSSTGRREEKLFF.

The rearrangement uses TRBV19 and TRBJ1-1, with 8 bases lining up with TRBD1. The germline V gene encodes CDR1 LNHDA and CDR2 SQIVND (reference sequence). The V and J ends lost 6 bases and 5 bases, in that order; junction bases with no gene match: 14. This CDR3 is built from 16 residues. CDR3 sequence reads: CASSKALPQGATEAFF. The CDR3 nucleotides read TGTGCCAGTAGCAAGGCCCTCCCGCAGGGGGCAACTGAAGCTTTCTTT.

The V and J genes are TRBV27 and TRBJ2-1, with 7 bases matching TRBD1. Germline V gene sequence: CDR1 MNHEY, CDR2 SMNVEV (reference sequence). V gave up 5 bases and J gave up 0 bases; unmatched junction bases: 7. The CDR3 sequence is 16 residues long. The CDR3 loop is CASSLTGAVSYNEQFF. Here the CDR3 DNA reads TGTGCCAGCAGTCTTACAGGGGCCGTCTCCTACAATGAGCAGTTCTTC.

The chain joins TRBV15 to TRBJ2-3; unclear D gene. V was pared by 1 base and J by 4 bases, with 6 bases between. Germline V gene lookup returns CDR1 LNHNV and CDR2 YYDKDF (reference sequence). The CDR3 extends over 13 amino acids. CDR3 sequence (DNA): TGTGCCACCAGCAGAGGTAGCCCAGATACGCAGTATTTT. Amino acid sequence: CATSRGSPDTQYF.

This clone was counted between two and nine times. Distinct nucleotide sequences in the sample also encode this CDR3. The chain uses TRBV6-1 and TRBJ2-2; D possibly corresponds to TRBD2 (5 bases). This CDR3 spans 12 amino acids. Looked up from germline, CDR1 is MNHNS and CDR2 is SASEGT. V was shortened by 5 bases and J by 5 bases, with 6 bases between the two germline ends. CDR3 in amino acids: CASSRTTGELFF. The CDR3 nucleotides read TGTGCCAGCAGTCGGACTACCGGGGAGCTGTTTTTT.

CDR3 DNA: TGTGCCAGTAACCCCCGGTCAGCGGGAGGGCGTGATGAGCAGTTCTTC. This codes for CASNPRSAGGRDEQFF. The chain carries TRBV19 and TRBJ2-1; 10 bases fit TRBD2. The CDR3 runs to 16 residues. CDR1 and CDR2 (germline): LNHDA, SQIVND (reference sequence). The ends lost 7 bases at V and 8 bases at J; junction bases unmatched: 14. Full variable domain (missing parts from reference TRBV19 and TRBJ2-1): DGGITQSPKYLFRKEGQNVTLSCEQNLNHDAMYWYRQDPGQGLRLIYYSQIVNDFQKGDIAEGYSVSREKKESFPLTVTSAQKNPTAFYLCASNPRSAGGRDEQFFGPGTRLTVL.

The J gene is TRBJ2-7, the V gene TRBV6-1; 10 nucleotides agree with TRBD1. This CDR3 spans 15 amino acids. Germline loops: CDR1 MNHNS, CDR2 SASEGT. J gave up 0 bases and V 4 bases, and 3 bases lay outside the gene matches. CDR3 bases: TGTGCCAGCAGTGGACAGGGGGCAACCTCCTACGAGCAGTACTTC. It codes for CASSGQGATSYEQYF.

This clone was seen a single time. The chain joins TRBV7-3 to TRBJ2-3, with 7 bases aligning to TRBD2. The CDR3 length is 15 residues. Germline CDR1 SGHTA, CDR2 FQGTGA. Trimming cost V 3 bases and J 5 bases; bases outside gene matches: 8. DNA for the CDR3: TGTGCCAGCAGCTTCGGCGGCGGGAGAATAGATACGCAGTATTTT. Protein: CASSFGGGRIDTQYF.

V gene TRBV7-2 combines with J gene TRBJ1-5, with D perhaps TRBD1 (5 bases). CDR1 and CDR2 from the germline V gene are SGHTA and FQGNSA. The CDR3 contains 13 residues. V lost 4 bases and J 6 bases, leaving 10 bases between the germline ends. CDR3 in DNA: TGTGCCAGCAGCTGGGGGGTTAGTCAGCCCCAGCATTTT. Its protein product is CASSWGVSQPQHF.

CDR3 residues: CASSFGGNYGYTF. DNA for the CDR3: TGTGCCAGCAGCTTCGGGGGGAACTATGGCTACACCTTC. The chain uses TRBV7-8 and TRBJ1-2; weak D call: TRBD1 (5 bases). The CDR3 spans 13 residues. Germline values: CDR1 SGHVS, CDR2 FQNEAQ. V was clipped by 3 bases and J by 2 bases, with 7 bases between them.

The V gene is TRBV4-1, the J gene TRBJ2-2, with 8 bases fitting TRBD2. The V gene's germline CDR1 is MGHRA and CDR2 YSYEKL. The V segment lost 4 bases and the J segment 1 base; nucleotides outside the gene matches: 2. The CDR3 contains 15 residues. Here the CDR3 DNA reads TGCGCCAGCAGCCTCGGGGGGGTGAACACCGGGGAGCTGTTTTTT. As protein: CASSLGGVNTGELFF.

This clone has more than one count but fewer than ten. J is TRBJ1-2 and V is TRBV5-4; D is possibly TRBD1 (6 bases). The germline CDR1 and CDR2 sequences are SGHNT and YYREEE (reference sequence). The CDR3 has 14 amino acids. Trimming took off 4 bases at V and 3 bases at J, with 13 bases between the two ends. The CDR3 bases are TGTGCCAGCAGCACCTACAGGGACGACTATGGCTACACCTTC. This gives the protein CASSTYRDDYGYTF.

The chain couples TRBV5-6 to TRBJ2-2; 7 bases map to TRBD1. V dropped 1 base and J dropped 0; count of bases not matched to a gene: 3. The length of the CDR3 is 16 residues. Germline assignment: CDR1 SGHDT and CDR2 YYEEEE. This CDR3 is CASSLSGQPNTGELFF. CDR3 DNA: TGTGCCAGCAGCTTGTCGGGACAGCCGAACACCGGGGAGCTGTTTTTT.